This T cell receptor (beta chain) originates from a study of HIV-infected patients and healthy controls. Study at large: CD4 counts in about 85% of the 16 patients increased modestly yet significantly but stayed below normal. General study findings and limits: The authors saw processing only sixteen HIV-infected individuals as a major limitation on generality.

Whole blood was used without fractionation, so all unsorted peripheral T cells were included. cDNA was made from 500 ng RNA using alpha and beta constant primers. Alpha and beta chain libraries were made separately by chain-specific third strand synthesis with multiplexing indices. The library got P5 and P7 elements plus a second index, then an approximately 25-cycle PCR. TCRdb itself ran the 5' RACE reads through MiXCR, one entry per CDR3 protein. The table includes about 10,000 distinct CDR3 sequences, roughly 10% detected once. Regarding this clonotype: The antigen remains undetermined.

The sample here was blood, taken before antiretroviral therapy. This clonotype was obtained from an adult with HIV infection.

Here the CDR3 DNA reads TGTGCCAGCCTTCAGAGGAGCTCTGGAAACACCATATATTTT. It yields the protein CASLQRSSGNTIYF. The chain joins TRBV7-8 to TRBJ1-3; D is unclear. The V gene's germline CDR1 is SGHVS and CDR2 FQNEAQ. This CDR3 is 14 amino acids long. V was shortened by 8 bases and J by 0 bases, with 11 bases between the two germline ends.